One sample yielded the 3 T cell receptor beta chains listed below, sequenced in a study of shared clonotypes between healthy human individuals. Profiling relied on immunoSEQ multiplex PCR, and the TCRdb table lists in-frame clones only, not all of them. This sample carries around 2,000,000 clones, 90% to 95% of them seen once, and the ten largest clones take roughly 0.13%. Sequencing was carried out using naive CD4+ T cells sorted from blood. Subset reported: CD45RA+ positively selected. The receptors were gathered from a man aged 18 to 35 in good health.

The chain couples TRBV30 to TRBJ1-6, with no clear D. Looked up from germline, CDR1 is GTSNPN and CDR2 is SVGIG (reference sequence). The V and J ends lost 2 bases and 12 bases respectively, with 14 bases between them. CDR3 length: 13 amino acids. This chain's CDR3 is CAWSTTGVGPLHF. DNA of the CDR3: TGTGCCTGGAGTACCACCGGTGTGGGACCCCTCCACTTT. Looking up the rest from reference TRBV30 and TRBJ1-6 gives the full variable domain: SQTIHQWPATLVQPVGSPLSLECTVEGTSNPNLYWYRQAAGRGLQLLFYSVGIGQISSEVPQNLSASRPQDRQFILSSKKLLLSDSGFYLCAWSTTGVGPLHFGNGTRLTVT.

This clone was seen a single time. This sequence joins TRBV25-1 and TRBJ2-3; D possibly corresponds to TRBD1 (5 bases). The CDR3 is made up of 15 amino acids. Germline loops: CDR1 MGHDK, CDR2 SYGVNS. V was shortened by 6 bases and J by 4 bases, with 17 bases between the two germline ends. The CDR3 DNA sequence: TGTGCCAGCAGCCTAGGGGCTTTTCCGGCAGATACGCAGTATTTT. Protein sequence: CASSLGAFPADTQYF.

The chain carries TRBV4-3 and TRBJ1-5; D not certain. The CDR3 has 13 residues. The V gene's germline CDR1 is LGHNA and CDR2 YSLEER. Trimming took off 0 bases at V and 7 bases at J, with 7 bases between the two ends. The CDR3 coding sequence is TGCGCCAGCAGCCAAGAGAAGAACCAGCCCCAGCATTTT. This encodes CASSQEKNQPQHF.